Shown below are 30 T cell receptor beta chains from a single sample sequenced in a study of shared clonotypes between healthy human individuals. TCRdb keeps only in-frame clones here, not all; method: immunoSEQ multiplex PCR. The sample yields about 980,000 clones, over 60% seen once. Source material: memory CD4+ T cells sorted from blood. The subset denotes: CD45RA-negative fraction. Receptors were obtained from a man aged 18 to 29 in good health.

The CDR3 loop is CASSTGQGLSEQYF. In DNA, the CDR3 is TGTGCCAGCAGTACGGGACAGGGGCTCTCCGAGCAGTACTTC. J is TRBJ2-7 and V is TRBV6-6; 10 bases are a match to TRBD1. Per germline, CDR1 MNHNY and CDR2 SVGAGI (reference sequence). The V segment lost 5 bases and the J segment 6 bases; nucleotides outside the gene matches: 7. This CDR3 is built from 14 residues.

CDR3 nucleotides: TGTGCCAGCAGTGTACGACTGATGGATACGCAGTATTTT. Its translation is CASSVRLMDTQYF. The chain uses TRBV28 and TRBJ2-3; D remains ambiguous. CDR3 length equals 13 residues. V was pared by 5 bases and J by 6 bases, with 12 bases between. Per the germline V gene, CDR1 is MDHEN and CDR2 is SYDVKM.

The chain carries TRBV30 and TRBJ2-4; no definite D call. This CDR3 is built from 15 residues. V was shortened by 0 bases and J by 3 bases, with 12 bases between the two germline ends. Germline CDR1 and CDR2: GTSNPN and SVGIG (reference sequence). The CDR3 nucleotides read TGTGCCTGGAGTGTAACCGGATTTGGCAAAAACATTCAGTACTTC. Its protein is CAWSVTGFGKNIQYF.

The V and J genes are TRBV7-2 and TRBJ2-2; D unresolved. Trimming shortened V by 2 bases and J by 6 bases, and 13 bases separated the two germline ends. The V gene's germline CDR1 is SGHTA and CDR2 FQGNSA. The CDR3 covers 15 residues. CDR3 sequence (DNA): TGTGCCAGCAGCTTACGGAAGGGAAATGCCGGGGAGCTGTTTTTT. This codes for CASSLRKGNAGELFF.

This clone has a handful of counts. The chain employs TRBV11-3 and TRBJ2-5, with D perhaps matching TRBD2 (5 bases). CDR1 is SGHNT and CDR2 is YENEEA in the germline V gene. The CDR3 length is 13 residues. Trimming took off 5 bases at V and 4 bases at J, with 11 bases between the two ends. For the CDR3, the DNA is TGTGCCAGCAGCCGGGAAACGCGAGAGACCCAGTACTTC. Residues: CASSRETRETQYF.

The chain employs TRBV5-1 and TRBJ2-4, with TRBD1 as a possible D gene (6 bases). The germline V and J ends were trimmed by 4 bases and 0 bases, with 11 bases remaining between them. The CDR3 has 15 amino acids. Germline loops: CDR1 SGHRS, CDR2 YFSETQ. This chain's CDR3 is CASSIGTLAKNIQYF. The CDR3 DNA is TGCGCCAGCAGCATCGGGACACTAGCCAAAAACATTCAGTACTTC.

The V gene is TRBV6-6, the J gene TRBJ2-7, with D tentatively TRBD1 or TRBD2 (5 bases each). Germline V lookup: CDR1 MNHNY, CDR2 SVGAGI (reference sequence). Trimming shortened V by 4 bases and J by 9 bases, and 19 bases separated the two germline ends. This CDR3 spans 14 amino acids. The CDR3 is CASSFGDRTTWQYF. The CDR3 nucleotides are TGTGCCAGCAGTTTCGGGGACCGCACGACATGGCAGTACTTC.

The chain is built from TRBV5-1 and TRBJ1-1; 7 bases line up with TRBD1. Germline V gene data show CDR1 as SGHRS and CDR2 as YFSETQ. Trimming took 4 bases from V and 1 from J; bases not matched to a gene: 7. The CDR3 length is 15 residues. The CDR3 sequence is CASSPKQGTNTEAFF. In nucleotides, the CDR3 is TGCGCCAGCAGCCCTAAACAGGGGACGAACACTGAAGCTTTCTTT. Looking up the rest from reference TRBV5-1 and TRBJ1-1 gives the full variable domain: KAGVTQTPRYLIKTRGQQVTLSCSPISGHRSVSWYQQTPGQGLQFLFEYFSETQRNKGNFPGRFSGRQFSNSRSEMNVSTLELGDSALYLCASSPKQGTNTEAFFGQGTRLTVV.

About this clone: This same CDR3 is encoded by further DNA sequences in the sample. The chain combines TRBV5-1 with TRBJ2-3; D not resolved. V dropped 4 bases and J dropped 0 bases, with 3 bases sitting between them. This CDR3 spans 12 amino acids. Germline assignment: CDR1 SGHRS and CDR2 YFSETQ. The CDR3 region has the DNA TGCGCCAGCAGCCTGAGCACAGATACGCAGTATTTT. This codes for CASSLSTDTQYF.

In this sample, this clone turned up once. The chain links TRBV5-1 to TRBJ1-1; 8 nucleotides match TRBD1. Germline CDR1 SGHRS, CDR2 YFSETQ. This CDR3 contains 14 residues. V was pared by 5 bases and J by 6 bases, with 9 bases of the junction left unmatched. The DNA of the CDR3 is TGCGCCAGCAGGCAGATTACAGGGGGGGCTGAAGCTTTCTTT. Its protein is CASRQITGGAEAFF.

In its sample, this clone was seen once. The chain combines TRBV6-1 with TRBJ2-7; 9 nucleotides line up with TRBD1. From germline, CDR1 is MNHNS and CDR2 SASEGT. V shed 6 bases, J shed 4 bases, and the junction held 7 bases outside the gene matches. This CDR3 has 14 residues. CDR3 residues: CASRAGTGKYEQYF. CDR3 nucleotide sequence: TGTGCCAGCAGGGCCGGGACAGGGAAGTACGAGCAGTACTTC.

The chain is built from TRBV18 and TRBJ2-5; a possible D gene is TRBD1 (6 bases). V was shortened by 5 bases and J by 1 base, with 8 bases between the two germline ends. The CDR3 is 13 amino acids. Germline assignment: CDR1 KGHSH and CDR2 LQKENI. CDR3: CASSRTVQETQYF. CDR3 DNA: TGTGCCAGCTCAAGGACAGTCCAAGAGACCCAGTACTTC.

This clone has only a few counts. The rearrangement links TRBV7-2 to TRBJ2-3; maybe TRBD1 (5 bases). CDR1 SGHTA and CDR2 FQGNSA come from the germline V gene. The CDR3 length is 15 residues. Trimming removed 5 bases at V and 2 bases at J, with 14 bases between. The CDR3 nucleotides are TGTGCCAGCAGCACCAGCAAGGGGTTCACAGATACGCAGTATTTT. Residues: CASSTSKGFTDTQYF.

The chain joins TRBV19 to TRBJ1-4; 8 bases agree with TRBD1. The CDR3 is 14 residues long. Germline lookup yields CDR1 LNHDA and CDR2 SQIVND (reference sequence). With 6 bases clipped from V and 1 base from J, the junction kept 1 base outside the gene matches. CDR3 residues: CASRTGETNEKLFF. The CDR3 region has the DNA TGTGCCAGTAGGACAGGGGAAACTAATGAAAAACTGTTTTTT.

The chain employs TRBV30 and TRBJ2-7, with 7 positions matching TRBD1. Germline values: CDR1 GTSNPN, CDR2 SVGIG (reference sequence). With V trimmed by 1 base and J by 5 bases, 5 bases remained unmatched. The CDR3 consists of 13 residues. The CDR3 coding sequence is TGTGCCTGGAGTGGACAGGGAGCCAACGAGCAGTACTTC. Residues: CAWSGQGANEQYF.

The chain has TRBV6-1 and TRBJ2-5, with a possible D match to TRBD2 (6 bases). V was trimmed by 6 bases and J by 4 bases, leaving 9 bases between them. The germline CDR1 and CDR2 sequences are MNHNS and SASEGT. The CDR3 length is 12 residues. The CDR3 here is CASSWGVETQYF. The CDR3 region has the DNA TGTGCCAGCAGCTGGGGGGTAGAGACCCAGTACTTC.

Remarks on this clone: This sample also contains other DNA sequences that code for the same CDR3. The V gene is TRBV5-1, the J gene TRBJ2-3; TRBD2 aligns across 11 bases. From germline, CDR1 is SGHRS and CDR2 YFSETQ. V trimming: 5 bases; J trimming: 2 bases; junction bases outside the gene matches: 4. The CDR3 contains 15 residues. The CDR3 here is CASRLLAGVTDTQYF. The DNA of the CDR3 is TGCGCCAGCAGGTTACTAGCGGGGGTCACAGATACGCAGTATTTT.

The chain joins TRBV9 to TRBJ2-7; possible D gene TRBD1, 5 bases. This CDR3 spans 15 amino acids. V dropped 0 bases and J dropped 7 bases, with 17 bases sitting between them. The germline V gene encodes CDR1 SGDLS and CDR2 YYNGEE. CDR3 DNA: TGTGCCAGCAGCGTAGGGTGGAAAGGGGCCTCAGAGCAGTACTTC. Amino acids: CASSVGWKGASEQYF.

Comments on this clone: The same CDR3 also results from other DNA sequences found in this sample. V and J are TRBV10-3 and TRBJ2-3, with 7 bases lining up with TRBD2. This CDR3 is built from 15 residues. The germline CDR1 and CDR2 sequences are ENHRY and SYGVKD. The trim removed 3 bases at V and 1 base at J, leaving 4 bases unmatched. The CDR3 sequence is CAISDGGGGTDTQYF. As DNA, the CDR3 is TGTGCCATCAGTGACGGCGGGGGAGGCACAGATACGCAGTATTTT.

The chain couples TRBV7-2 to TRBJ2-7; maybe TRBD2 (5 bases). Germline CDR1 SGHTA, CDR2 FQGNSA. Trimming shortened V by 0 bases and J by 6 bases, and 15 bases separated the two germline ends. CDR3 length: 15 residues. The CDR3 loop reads CASSLAGSSSGEQYF. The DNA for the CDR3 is TGTGCCAGCAGCTTAGCGGGGTCTAGCTCGGGCGAGCAGTACTTC. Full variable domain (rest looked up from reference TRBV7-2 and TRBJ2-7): GAGVSQSPSNKVTEKGKDVELRCDPISGHTALYWYRQSLGQGLEFLIYFQGNSAPDKSGLPSDRFSAERTGGSVSTLTIQRTQQEDSAVYLCASSLAGSSSGEQYFGPGTRLTVT.

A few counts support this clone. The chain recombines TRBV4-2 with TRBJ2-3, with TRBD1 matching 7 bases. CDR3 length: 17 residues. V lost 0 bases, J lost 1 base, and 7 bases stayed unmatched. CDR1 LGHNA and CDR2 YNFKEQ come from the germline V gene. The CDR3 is CASSQDRGYWRTDTQYF. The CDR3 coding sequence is TGTGCCAGCAGCCAAGACAGGGGGTATTGGCGCACAGATACGCAGTATTTT.

The chain's CDR3 is CASSQDRGESGQPQHF. The CDR3 DNA reads as TGTGCCAGCAGCCAAGATCGGGGGGAAAGCGGTCAGCCCCAGCATTTT. The chain joins TRBV4-2 to TRBJ1-5; tentatively, D is TRBD1 (5 bases). CDR3 size: 16 residues. Germline V gene lookup returns CDR1 LGHNA and CDR2 YNFKEQ. V was trimmed by 0 bases and J by 6 bases, leaving 15 bases between them.

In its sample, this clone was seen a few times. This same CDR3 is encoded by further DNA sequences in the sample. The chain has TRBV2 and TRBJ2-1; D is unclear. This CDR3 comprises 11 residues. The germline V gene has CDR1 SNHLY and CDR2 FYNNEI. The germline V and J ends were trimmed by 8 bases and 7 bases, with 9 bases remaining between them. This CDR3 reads CASRGENEQFF. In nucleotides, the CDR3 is TGTGCCAGCCGTGGAGAGAATGAGCAGTTCTTC.

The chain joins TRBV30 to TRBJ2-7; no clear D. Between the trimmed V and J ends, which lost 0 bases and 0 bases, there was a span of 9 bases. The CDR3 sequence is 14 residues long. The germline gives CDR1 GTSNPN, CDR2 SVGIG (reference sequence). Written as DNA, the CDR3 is TGTGCCTGGAGTGTACCGGCACTCTCCTACGAGCAGTACTTC. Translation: CAWSVPALSYEQYF.

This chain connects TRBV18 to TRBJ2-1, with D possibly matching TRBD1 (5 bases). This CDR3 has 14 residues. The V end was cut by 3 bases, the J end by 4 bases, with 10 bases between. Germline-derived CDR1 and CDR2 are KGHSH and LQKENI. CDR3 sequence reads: CASSPRQTYNEQFF. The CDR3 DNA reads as TGTGCCAGCTCACCCCGACAGACTTACAATGAGCAGTTCTTC.

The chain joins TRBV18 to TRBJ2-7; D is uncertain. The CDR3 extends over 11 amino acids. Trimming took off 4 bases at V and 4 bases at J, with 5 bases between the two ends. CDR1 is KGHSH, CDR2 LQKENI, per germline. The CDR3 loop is CASSLEYEQYF. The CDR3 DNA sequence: TGTGCCAGCTCACTGGAGTACGAGCAGTACTTC.

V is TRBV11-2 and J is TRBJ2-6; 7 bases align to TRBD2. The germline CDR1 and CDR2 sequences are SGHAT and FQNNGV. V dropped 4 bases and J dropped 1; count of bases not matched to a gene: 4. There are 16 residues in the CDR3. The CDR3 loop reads CASSSWTSSGANVLTF. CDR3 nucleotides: TGTGCCAGCAGCTCCTGGACTAGTTCTGGGGCCAACGTCCTGACTTTC.

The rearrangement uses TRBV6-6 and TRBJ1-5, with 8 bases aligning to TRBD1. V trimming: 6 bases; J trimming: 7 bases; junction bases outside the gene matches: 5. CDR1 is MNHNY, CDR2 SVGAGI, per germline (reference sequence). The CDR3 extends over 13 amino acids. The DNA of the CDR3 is TGTGCCAGCAGGATACAGGGGGACCAGCCCCAGCATTTT. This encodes CASRIQGDQPQHF.

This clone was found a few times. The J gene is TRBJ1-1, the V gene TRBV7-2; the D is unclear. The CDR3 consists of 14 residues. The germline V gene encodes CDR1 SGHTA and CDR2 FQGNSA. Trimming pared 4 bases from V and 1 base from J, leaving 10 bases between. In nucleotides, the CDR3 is TGTGCCAGCAGCTCCCACGGGAGGAACACTGAAGCTTTCTTT. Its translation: CASSSHGRNTEAFF. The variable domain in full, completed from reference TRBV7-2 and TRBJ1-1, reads GAGVSQSPSNKVTEKGKDVELRCDPISGHTALYWYRQSLGQGLEFLIYFQGNSAPDKSGLPSDRFSAERTGGSVSTLTIQRTQQEDSAVYLCASSSHGRNTEAFFGQGTRLTVV.

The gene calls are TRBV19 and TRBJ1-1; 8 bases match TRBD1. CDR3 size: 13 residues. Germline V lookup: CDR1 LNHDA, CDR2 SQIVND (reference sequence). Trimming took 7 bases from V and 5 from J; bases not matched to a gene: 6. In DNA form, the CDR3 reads TGTGCCAGTACTGACAGGGGAGGAACTGAAGCTTTCTTT. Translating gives CASTDRGGTEAFF.